This T cell receptor (beta chain) was observed in a study of blood T cell repertoires in COVID-19. About the research overall: T cells, B-cell-depleted T cells, or PBMCs supplied cDNA or gDNA.

Authors' methods: Amplification of reference gene primers provided the estimated nucleated cell counts. The protocol was immunoSEQ multiplex PCR, while the TCRdb copy is restricted to in-frame clones and leaves out a portion. The V and J calls and clone size were taken over from that table, and D and trimming were inferred from the DNA. The data contain about 180,000 clones, 88% of them singletons. This study enrolled people aged about 18 to 100 from around 26 US geographic areas. Grouping used clinical history reported by participants in a survey and questionnaire. The CDR3 is 18 residues long. The chain employs TRBV21-1 and TRBJ2-3; the table's D call, TRBD2, was not checked against the DNA. TRBV21-1 counts as a pseudogene. Sequenced material: PBMCs or T cells enriched from blood (not recorded which). The source is a woman under 30 who had recovered from COVID-19. CDR3 DNA: TGTGCCAGCAAGCAATGGCTTTTCTGCGGAACTAGCACAGATACGCAGTATTTT. It yields the protein CASKQWLFCGTSTDTQYF.